The clone carrying this T cell receptor beta chain was seen many times. This specimen comes from a study of identical twins. This CDR3 spans 13 amino acids. CDR1 and CDR2 (germline): DFQATT, SNEGSKA (reference sequence). The J segment lost 4 bases and the V segment lost 0 bases, leaving 2 bases of the junction unmatched. TCRdb used MiXCR to reprocess the 5' RACE reads, holding one entry per CDR3 protein. The sample has 500,000 to 700,000 distinct CDR3 sequences; 7% to 7.5% are singletons. The sample was also linked to a second study, of yellow fever vaccine responses in identical twins.

This chain links TRBV20-1 with TRBJ1-2; 7 nucleotides agree with TRBD1. What was sequenced was PBMCs. The receptor was isolated from a young woman in good health. In DNA, the CDR3 is TGCAGTGCTAGAGAAGGACAGGTCTATGGCTACACCTTC. Encoded protein: CSAREGQVYGYTF.